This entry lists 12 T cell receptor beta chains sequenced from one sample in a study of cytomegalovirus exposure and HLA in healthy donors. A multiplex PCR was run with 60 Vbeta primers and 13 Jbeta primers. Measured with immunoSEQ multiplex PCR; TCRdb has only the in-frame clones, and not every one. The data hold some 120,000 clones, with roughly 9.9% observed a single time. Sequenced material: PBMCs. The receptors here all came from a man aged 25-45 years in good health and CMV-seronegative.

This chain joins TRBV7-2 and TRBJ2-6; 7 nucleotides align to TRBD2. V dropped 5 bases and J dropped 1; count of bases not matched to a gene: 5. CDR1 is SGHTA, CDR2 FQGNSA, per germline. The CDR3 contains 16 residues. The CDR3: CASSVGLLSGANVLTF. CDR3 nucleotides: TGTGCCAGCAGCGTGGGACTACTATCTGGGGCCAACGTCCTGACTTTC.

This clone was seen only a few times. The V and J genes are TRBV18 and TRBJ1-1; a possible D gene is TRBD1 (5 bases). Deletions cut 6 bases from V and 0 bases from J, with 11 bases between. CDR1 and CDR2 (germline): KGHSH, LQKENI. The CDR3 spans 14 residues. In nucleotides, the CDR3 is TGTGCCAGCTCGTCGAAGGGGATGAACACTGAAGCTTTCTTT. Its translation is CASSSKGMNTEAFF.

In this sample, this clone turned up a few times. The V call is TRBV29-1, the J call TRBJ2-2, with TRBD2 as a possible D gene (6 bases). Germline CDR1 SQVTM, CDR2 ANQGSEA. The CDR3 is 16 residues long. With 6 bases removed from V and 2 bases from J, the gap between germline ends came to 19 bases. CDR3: CSVPARGKINTGELFF. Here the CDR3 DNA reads TGCAGCGTACCTGCGCGGGGCAAAATTAACACCGGGGAGCTGTTTTTT.

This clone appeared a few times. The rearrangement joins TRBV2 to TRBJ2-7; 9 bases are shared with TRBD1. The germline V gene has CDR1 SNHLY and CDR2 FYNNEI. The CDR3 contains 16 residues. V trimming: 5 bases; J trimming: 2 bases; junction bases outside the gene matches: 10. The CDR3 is CASSTTGGSRPYEQYF. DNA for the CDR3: TGTGCCAGCAGTACCACAGGGGGCAGTCGTCCCTACGAGCAGTACTTC. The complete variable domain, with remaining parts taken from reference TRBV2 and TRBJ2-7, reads EPEVTQTPSHQVTQMGQEVILRCVPISNHLYFYWYRQILGQKVEFLVSFYNNEISEKSEIFDDQFSVERPDGSNFTLKIRSTKLEDSAMYFCASSTTGGSRPYEQYFGPGTRLTVT.

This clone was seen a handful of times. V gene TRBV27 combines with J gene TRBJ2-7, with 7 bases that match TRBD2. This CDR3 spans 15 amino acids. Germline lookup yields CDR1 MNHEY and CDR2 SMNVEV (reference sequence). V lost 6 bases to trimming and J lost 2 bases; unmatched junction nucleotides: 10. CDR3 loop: CASSLASGATYEQYF. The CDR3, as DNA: TGTGCCAGCAGCTTGGCGAGCGGGGCAACCTACGAGCAGTACTTC.

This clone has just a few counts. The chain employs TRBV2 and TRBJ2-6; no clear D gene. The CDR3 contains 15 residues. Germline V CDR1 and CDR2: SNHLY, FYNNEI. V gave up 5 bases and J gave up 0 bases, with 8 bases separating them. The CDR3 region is CASSRDFSGANVLTF. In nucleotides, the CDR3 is TGTGCCAGCAGTCGCGACTTCTCTGGGGCCAACGTCCTGACTTTC.

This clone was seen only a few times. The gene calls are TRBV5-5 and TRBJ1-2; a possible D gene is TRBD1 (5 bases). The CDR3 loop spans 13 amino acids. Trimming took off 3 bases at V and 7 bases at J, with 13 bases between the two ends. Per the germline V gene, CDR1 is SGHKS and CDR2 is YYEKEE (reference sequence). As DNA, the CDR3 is TGTGCCAGCAGCTCGTTGCTTGGGGCTGGCTACACCTTC. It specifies CASSSLLGAGYTF.

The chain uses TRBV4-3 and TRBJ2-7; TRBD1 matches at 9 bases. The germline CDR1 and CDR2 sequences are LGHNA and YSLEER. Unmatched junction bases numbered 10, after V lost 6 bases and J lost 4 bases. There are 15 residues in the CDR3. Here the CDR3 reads CASSKGTGSWYEQYF. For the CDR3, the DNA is TGCGCCAGCAGTAAAGGGACAGGGTCTTGGTACGAGCAGTACTTC.

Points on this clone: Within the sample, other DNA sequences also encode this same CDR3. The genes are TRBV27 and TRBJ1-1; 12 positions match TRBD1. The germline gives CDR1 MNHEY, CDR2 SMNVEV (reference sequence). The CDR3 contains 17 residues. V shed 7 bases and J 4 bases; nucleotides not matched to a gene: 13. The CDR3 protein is CASIASGTGGWGTEAFF. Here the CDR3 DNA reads TGTGCCAGCATCGCGTCCGGGACAGGGGGCTGGGGCACTGAAGCTTTCTTT.

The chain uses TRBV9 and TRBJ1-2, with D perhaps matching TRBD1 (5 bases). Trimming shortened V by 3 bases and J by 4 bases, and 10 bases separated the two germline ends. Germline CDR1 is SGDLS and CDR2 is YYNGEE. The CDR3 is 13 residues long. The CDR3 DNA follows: TGTGCCAGCAGCGGGGACTTGGGCTATGGCTACACCTTC. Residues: CASSGDLGYGYTF.

The CDR3 sequence: CASSSGQRGEKLFF. The CDR3 DNA reads TGTGCCAGCAGCTCCGGTCAAAGGGGTGAAAAACTGTTTTTT. The rearrangement uses TRBV9 and TRBJ1-4; D is perhaps TRBD1 (5 bases). Germline V CDR1 and CDR2: SGDLS, YYNGEE. V lost 4 bases and J lost 7, with 14 bases in between. The CDR3 length is 14 residues.

In DNA, the CDR3 is TGTGCCAGCAGCAGGGGTGGAGGGAGGGGGAACACTGAAGCTTTCTTT. It translates to CASSRGGGRGNTEAFF. The chain joins TRBV28 to TRBJ1-1; TRBD1 is a possible D gene (6 bases). Trimming cost V 6 bases and J 1 base, with 18 bases left between them. Germline V gene lookup returns CDR1 MDHEN and CDR2 SYDVKM. The CDR3 has 16 amino acids.